The 17 T cell receptor beta chains reported below all come from one sample, sequenced in a study of shared clonotypes between healthy human individuals. The repertoire was sequenced with immunoSEQ multiplex PCR; TCRdb's copy has only in-frame clones and lacks some. The sample yields some 530,000 clones, around 85% seen once. The material sequenced was PBMCs. Every receptor here comes from a woman in her thirties or forties in good health. Some clones in this sample may be carry-over from other donors' samples.

This clone was detected a few times. Other DNA sequences from this sample encode an identical CDR3 as well. V usage is TRBV6-1 and J usage is TRBJ1-2; D not certain. CDR1 and CDR2 (germline): MNHNS, SASEGT. V was shortened by 5 bases and J by 2 bases, with 9 bases between the two germline ends. The CDR3 runs 13 residues. The CDR3 is CASSPSPNYGYTF. Here the CDR3 DNA reads TGTGCCAGCAGTCCTTCTCCCAACTATGGCTACACCTTC.

The chain recombines TRBV30 with TRBJ2-7; D may be TRBD1 (5 bases). Germline CDR1 and CDR2: GTSNPN and SVGIG (reference sequence). The CDR3 is 11 amino acids. Deletions cut 5 bases from V and 3 bases from J, with 8 bases between. The CDR3 here is CAWDRNYEQYF. DNA of the CDR3: TGTGCCTGGGACAGAAACTACGAGCAGTACTTC.

This clone was found once. The chain links TRBV9 to TRBJ2-1; the match to TRBD1 covers 7 bases. The CDR3 spans 15 residues. Germline V gene sequence: CDR1 SGDLS, CDR2 YYNGEE. Germline trimming cut 7 bases from V and 4 bases from J; bases unmatched to any gene: 11. The CDR3 DNA reads as TGTGCCAGCGGCAAGGGGGCTCCCAAGTACAATGAGCAGTTCTTC. It codes for CASGKGAPKYNEQFF.

The chain is built from TRBV7-2 and TRBJ2-7; 7 bases line up with TRBD2. Losses at the gene ends were 5 bases for V and 6 bases for J; bases not matched to a gene: 10. Germline loops: CDR1 SGHTA, CDR2 FQGNSA. CDR3 size: 14 residues. DNA for the CDR3: TGTGCCAGCAGCCAGGAATCGGGAGGCTCCGAGCAGTACTTC. This sequence encodes CASSQESGGSEQYF.

Here the CDR3 DNA reads TGTGCCAGCAGTGCTTCAGGGGGGCTATATAATGAAAAACTGTTTTTT. Translated: CASSASGGLYNEKLFF. The rearrangement links TRBV2 to TRBJ1-4; 7 bases fit TRBD1. This CDR3 has 16 residues. V lost 4 bases, J lost 4 bases, and 9 bases stayed unmatched. Germline-derived CDR1 and CDR2 are SNHLY and FYNNEI.

The CDR3 region is CASSLDREGTEAFF. The CDR3 bases are TGTGCCAGCAGCCTGGACAGGGAGGGCACTGAAGCTTTCTTT. The chain is built from TRBV6-5 and TRBJ1-1; 8 bases are shared with TRBD1. The germline CDR1 and CDR2 sequences are MNHEY and SVGAGI. CDR3 size: 14 residues. V was pared by 6 bases and J by 4 bases, with 7 bases of the junction left unmatched.

The chain uses TRBV4-1 and TRBJ2-1, with D hard to call. This CDR3 has 16 residues. V lost 2 bases to trimming and J lost 8 bases, with 19 bases between them. The germline V gene encodes CDR1 MGHRA and CDR2 YSYEKL. The CDR3 bases are TGCGCCAGCAGCCAACCGACCAGATCTCCCTTTGATGAGCAGTTCTTC. Translated, it gives CASSQPTRSPFDEQFF.

This clone was picked up one time. The sample contains more than one DNA sequence encoding this CDR3. The chain has TRBV7-9 and TRBJ2-2; D remains ambiguous. Trimming pared 0 bases from V and 4 bases from J, leaving 9 bases between. Germline assignment: CDR1 SEHNR and CDR2 FQNEAQ (reference sequence). The CDR3 extends over 15 amino acids. DNA of the CDR3: TGTGCCAGCAGCTTAGCTGGGCGCGCCACCGGGGAGCTGTTTTTT. Protein: CASSLAGRATGELFF.

The V and J genes are TRBV29-1 and TRBJ2-5; D possibly corresponds to TRBD2 (5 bases). The CDR3 is made up of 12 amino acids. Between the trimmed V and J ends, which lost 7 bases and 7 bases, there was a span of 16 bases. The germline V gene has CDR1 SQVTM and CDR2 ANQGSEA. The CDR3 coding sequence is TGCAGCGGGAGGTTTTTGGACCGGACCCAGTACTTC. Its protein is CSGRFLDRTQYF.

This clone has just one count. The rearrangement joins TRBV7-2 to TRBJ2-1; D is perhaps TRBD2 (5 bases). Germline CDR1 is SGHTA and CDR2 is FQGNSA. V lost 4 bases and J 0 bases, leaving 7 bases between the germline ends. The CDR3 totals 14 residues. CDR3 nucleotides: TGTGCCAGCAGCTATGGGAGCTCCTACAATGAGCAGTTCTTC. Protein product: CASSYGSSYNEQFF.

J is TRBJ1-5 and V is TRBV27, with 8 bases that match TRBD1. CDR3 size: 16 residues. The germline gives CDR1 MNHEY, CDR2 SMNVEV (reference sequence). The J segment lost 4 bases and the V segment lost 7 bases, leaving 12 bases of the junction unmatched. In DNA, the CDR3 is TGTGCCAGCAAGGACAGGGCGTTTTTGGAAAATCAGCCCCAGCATTTT. Residues: CASKDRAFLENQPQHF.

The V and J genes are TRBV2 and TRBJ1-3; D is ambiguous. Germline values: CDR1 SNHLY, CDR2 FYNNEI. The CDR3 runs 15 residues. The V end lost 2 bases, the J end lost 3 bases, and 11 bases lay between the germline ends. The CDR3, as DNA: TGTGCCAGCAGTGAATTTAGGCAGAATGGAAACACCATATATTTT. This sequence encodes CASSEFRQNGNTIYF. The whole variable domain, remainder taken from reference TRBV2 and TRBJ1-3, is EPEVTQTPSHQVTQMGQEVILRCVPISNHLYFYWYRQILGQKVEFLVSFYNNEISEKSEIFDDQFSVERPDGSNFTLKIRSTKLEDSAMYFCASSEFRQNGNTIYFGEGSWLTVV.

This clone was recorded many times. CDR3: CASTGESTGELFF. For the CDR3, the DNA is TGTGCCTCGACAGGGGAGTCCACCGGGGAGCTGTTTTTT. This rearrangement joins TRBV10-3 to TRBJ2-2; TRBD1 agrees at 8 bases. CDR1 is ENHRY, CDR2 SYGVKD, per germline. The CDR3 totals 13 residues. Germline trimming cut 11 bases from V and 4 bases from J; bases unmatched to any gene: 6.

Concerning this clone itself: This likely reflects a read error, since a far larger clone is one base away. The same CDR3 is also encoded by other DNA sequences in this sample. J is TRBJ1-3 and V is TRBV30, with TRBD1 as a possible D gene (5 bases). Germline assignment: CDR1 GTSNPN and CDR2 SVGIG (reference sequence). CDR3 size: 17 residues. The CDR3 nucleotides are TGTGCCTGGAGTGTTAGGGGTCGGTATATCTCTGGAAACACAATATATTTT. Its protein product is CAWSVRGRYISGNTIYF. Full variable domain (remainder filled in from reference TRBV30 and TRBJ1-3): SQTIHQWPATLVQPVGSPLSLECTVEGTSNPNLYWYRQAAGRGLQLLFYSVGIGQISSEVPQNLSASRPQDRQFILSSKKLLLSDSGFYLCAWSVRGRYISGNTIYFGEGSWLTVV.

Note on this clone: A far larger clone is a single base away, which makes a read error likely. It is likely a read error, because the conserved phenylalanine at the end of the CDR3 is missing. The DNA is left out, because the CDR3 cannot be placed on it with certainty; the CDR3 is given as TCRdb lists it. This sequence joins TRBV12-2 and TRBJ2-4; the table names TRBD2, a call not compared with the DNA. TRBV12-2 is flagged as a pseudogene. The CDR3 length is 17 residues, termini included. The CDR3 loop is CASRLEVRRLAKNIQYL.

This sequence joins TRBV5-8 and TRBJ2-6, with 7 positions matching TRBD2. V was pared by 4 bases and J by 0 bases, with 7 bases of the junction left unmatched. Germline values: CDR1 SGHTS, CDR2 YDEGEE. The CDR3 loop spans 17 amino acids. CDR3 DNA sequence: TGTGCCAGCAGCGCGGGACTACCGTCCTCTGGGGCCAACGTCCTGACTTTC. Translation gives CASSAGLPSSGANVLTF.

The chain couples TRBV6-5 to TRBJ1-5; the D gene is possibly TRBD1 (6 bases). Germline CDR1 and CDR2: MNHEY and SVGAGI. The length of the CDR3 is 15 residues. V dropped 0 bases and J dropped 3 bases, with 9 bases sitting between them. For the CDR3, the DNA is TGTGCCAGCAGTTACTCCGGACAGCACAATCAGCCCCAGCATTTT. Its protein is CASSYSGQHNQPQHF.